This T cell receptor (beta chain) emerged from a study of spatial heterogeneity in lung cancer. Whole-study results and caveats: Estimation of coverage gave values of approximately 7.2% for alpha and about 14% for beta chains in tumor T cells. Tumoral mutation counts were tracked by counts of expanded intratumoral alpha and beta TCRs.

A unique molecular identifier was attached to every TCR cDNA molecule. TCRdb called the 5' RACE reads again in MiXCR, with one record for every CDR3 protein. The sample holds about 27,000 distinct CDR3 sequences, approximately 7% seen once. In regard to this clonotype: As yet, its antigen is unknown.

The CDR3 covers 14 residues. Germline CDR1 reads LGHDT; CDR2 reads YNNKEL (reference sequence). Trimming stripped 0 bases from V and 1 base from J, with 6 bases between. Time point of the sample: sample taken at primary tumor resection. Around 68 TRACERx patients with early, untreated non-small cell lung cancer donated samples. Whole RNA from tumor, nontumor lung or frozen PBMC was sequenced unsorted. The sample here was lung tumor tissue, taken at surgery. The chain employs TRBV3-1 and TRBJ2-5; D is uncertain. This receptor was taken from a male donor with early-stage non-small cell lung cancer. CDR3 nucleotide sequence: TGTGCCAGCAGCCAAGAATCGGGCCAAGAGACCCAGTACTTC. The encoded protein is CASSQESGQETQYF.